This T cell receptor (beta chain) was documented in a study of T cell responses to AZD1222 COVID-19 vaccine (dated by TCRdb to 2020 to 2023). For the study in its entirety: Because spike-specific TCR depth and breadth did not differ between the two schedules, AZD1222 recipients who got a second dose at roughly 4 weeks were pooled with those who got a second dose at roughly 12 weeks. A total of more than 230 trial participants underwent TCR sequencing, of whom approximately 200 had received two doses of AZD1222 and about 25 had received two doses of the MenACWY control vaccine. Trial participants were enrolled by age into 18-55, 56-69 and 70-plus year subgroups, with roughly 160, 29 and 62 TCR-sequenced participants respectively.

The germline V gene (reference sequence) sets CDR1 to MNHEY and CDR2 to SMNVEV. The CDR3 covers 18 residues, taking in both the cysteine and the phenylalanine. Only the CDR3 region is kept as DNA, spanning 54 bases read in frame from base 1. The germline ends are 20 bases apart after V is trimmed by 4 bases and J by 4 bases. Study-wide findings and limitations: In the small 56-69-year group, the increase in depth fell short of significance, most likely because of low power. Participants were mostly white British, with more females than males. The authors suggested clonal diversity may have been underestimated. Conclusions about previously exposed vaccinees are limited, since just six AZD1222 recipients were seropositive for SARS-CoV-2 at baseline. Because no day 14 peak-response samples were available, the repertoires could be characterized only after the peak T cell response. Reportedly, almost half of the unique spike-specific TCRs recognized epitopes lying outside the regions that are mutated in the B.1.351 and B.1.1.7 variants. After two AZD1222 doses, both the breadth and the depth of spike-specific TCRs were significantly higher than at day 0 and than in MenACWY recipients. Vaccine-associated CD4 TCRs spanned the whole spike protein, with dominant responses in regions 160-218 and 743-854.

The CDR3 regions of human TCRbeta chains were analyzed by immunosequencing. In the authors' own workflow: TCRs in the repertoires were matched against a reference library of SARS-CoV-2-specific TCRs that had been generated with the MIRA antigen-specificity platform. Breadth was defined as the fraction of unique TCRs that were SARS-CoV-2-associated, and depth was defined as the fraction of total T cells that were SARS-CoV-2-associated. Using the MIRA data, every spike-specific TCR was mapped to the spike region that the TCR reacted to and assigned to either a CD4 or a CD8 class. Log10-transformed breadth and depth values were compared by one-way ANOVA with Sidak's multiple comparisons tests. Here the immuneACCESS table is served through TCRdb, limited to in-frame sequences with V and J called. Missing clones are a known gap in these copies; in checked studies unresolved V genes cover under half, and the rest lacks a known reason. Clone size and V and J calls were adopted from that table, with D and trimming inferred from the DNA. The sample table contains 90,000 to 120,000 clones; only one count was recorded for more than 80% of them. The top ten hold 6.6% of the sample.

Concerning this clone itself: The specificity of this receptor is unknown. No per-base quality is available; no much larger clone lies one base away.

The time point label corresponds to: baseline before first vaccination. Samples from vaccinated people were obtained from the UK trials COV001 and COV002, which included a single-blind randomized controlled phase 2/3 trial of AZD1222 (ChAdOx1 nCoV-19) in healthy adults. For TCRbeta chain sequencing, PBMC samples were collected from trial participants at day 0 and at day 28 after the second dose. The TCR was taken from an adult in good health. Specimen: peripheral blood, collected on day 0 of AZD1222 vaccination. Recombination linked TRBV27 to TRBJ1-6, with TRBD1 as a weak D call on 6 bases. The DNA reads TGTGCCAGCAGTTCCTCTCGGACGAGGGGGTTGTATAATTCACCCCTCCACTTT. The translation is CASSSSRTRGLYNSPLHF.